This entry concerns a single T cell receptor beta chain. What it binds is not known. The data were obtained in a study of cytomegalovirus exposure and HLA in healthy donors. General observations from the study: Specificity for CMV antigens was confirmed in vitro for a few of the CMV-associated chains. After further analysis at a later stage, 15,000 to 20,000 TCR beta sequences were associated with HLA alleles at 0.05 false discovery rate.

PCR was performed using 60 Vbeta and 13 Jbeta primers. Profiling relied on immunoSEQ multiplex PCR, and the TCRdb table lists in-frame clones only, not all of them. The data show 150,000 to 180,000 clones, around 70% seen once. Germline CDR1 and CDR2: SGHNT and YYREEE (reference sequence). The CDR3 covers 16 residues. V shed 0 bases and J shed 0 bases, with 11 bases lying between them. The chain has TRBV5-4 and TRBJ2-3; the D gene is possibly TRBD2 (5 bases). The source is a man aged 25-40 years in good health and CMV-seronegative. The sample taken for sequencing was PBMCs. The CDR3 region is CASSLAGISSTDTQYF. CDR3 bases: TGTGCCAGCAGCTTGGCGGGGATTTCTAGCACAGATACGCAGTATTTT.